This T cell receptor beta chain originates from a study of T cell repertoires in cytomegalovirus infection. As for the study in general: Alongside well-studied HLA-B-restricted CMV epitopes, recently identified HLA-C-restricted CMV epitopes were also used. Signatures in public TCR beta sequences pointed to both CMV infection and matching HLA type.

Germline V gene lookup returns CDR1 SGHDN and CDR2 FVKESK. CDR3 length equals 14 residues. Trimming removed 4 bases from V and 0 bases from J, with 10 bases in between. Study-wide points: Predominance within the ex vivo response was attributable to HLA-C-restricted CMV-specific TCR beta clonotypes.

Details on this clonotype: What it binds is unknown.

TCRdb called the reads again in MiXCR, with one record for every CDR3 protein. Among nearly 700,000 distinct CDR3 sequences listed, 30% to 40% were seen once. The chain couples TRBV14 to TRBJ2-7; D uncertain. The source of this sequence is a human donor in good health (CMV status not recorded). Some clones in this sample may be carry-over from other donors' samples. The sample here was cultured PBMCs, taken from culture after CMV antigen stimulation. DNA of the CDR3: TGTGCCAGCAGCCCACATTCCAACTCCTACGAGCAGTACTTC. It is translated as CASSPHSNSYEQYF.